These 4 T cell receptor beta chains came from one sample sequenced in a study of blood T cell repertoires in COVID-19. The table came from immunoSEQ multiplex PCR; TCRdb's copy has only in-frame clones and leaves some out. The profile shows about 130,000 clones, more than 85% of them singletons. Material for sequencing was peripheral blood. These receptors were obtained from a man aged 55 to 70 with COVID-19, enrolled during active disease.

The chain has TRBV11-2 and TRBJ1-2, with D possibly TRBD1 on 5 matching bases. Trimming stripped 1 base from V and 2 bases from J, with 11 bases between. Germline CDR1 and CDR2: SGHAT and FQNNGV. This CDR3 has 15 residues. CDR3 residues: CASSLGGLKNYGYTF. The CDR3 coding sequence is TGTGCCAGCAGCTTAGGGGGCCTCAAAAACTATGGCTACACCTTC.

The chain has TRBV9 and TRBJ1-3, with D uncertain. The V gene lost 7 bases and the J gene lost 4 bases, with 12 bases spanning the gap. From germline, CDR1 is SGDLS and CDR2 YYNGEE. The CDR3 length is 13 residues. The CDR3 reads CASAGDLGNTIYF. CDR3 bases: TGTGCCAGCGCGGGAGACTTAGGAAACACCATATATTTT.

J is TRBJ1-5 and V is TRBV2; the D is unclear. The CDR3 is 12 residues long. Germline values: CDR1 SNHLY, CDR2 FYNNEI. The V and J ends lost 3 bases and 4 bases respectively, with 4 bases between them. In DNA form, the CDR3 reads TGTGCCAGCAGTGATTCAAATCAGCCCCAGCATTTT. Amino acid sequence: CASSDSNQPQHF.

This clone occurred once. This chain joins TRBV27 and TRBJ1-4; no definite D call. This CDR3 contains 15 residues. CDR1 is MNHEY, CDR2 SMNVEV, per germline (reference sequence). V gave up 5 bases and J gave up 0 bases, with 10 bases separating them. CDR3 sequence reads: CASSAAPTTNEKLFF. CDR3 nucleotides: TGTGCCAGCAGTGCAGCGCCTACAACTAATGAAAAACTGTTTTTT.